This T cell receptor beta chain is drawn from a study of cytomegalovirus exposure and HLA in healthy donors. This clone was seen only a few times. The PCR had 60 Vbeta and 13 Jbeta primers. Assay used: immunoSEQ multiplex PCR; TCRdb lists only in-frame clones, some missing. The sample consists of 55,000 to 75,000 clones, 74% of them appearing once. Sequencing input: PBMCs. The origin of this receptor is a human donor in good health.

This chain's CDR3 is CASSGGFYQETQYF. For the CDR3, the DNA is TGTGCCAGTAGTGGAGGTTTCTACCAAGAGACCCAGTACTTC. The chain links TRBV19 to TRBJ2-5; D is possibly TRBD2 (5 bases). The CDR3 length is 14 residues. Germline CDR1 and CDR2: LNHDA and SQIVND (reference sequence). Trimming removed 5 bases from V and 0 bases from J, with 10 bases in between.